Below are 21 T cell receptor beta chains sequenced from a single sample in a study of blood T cell repertoires in COVID-19. Sequencing was performed with immunoSEQ multiplex PCR; in TCRdb, only in-frame clones are kept and a portion is missing. The sample lists just over 300,000 clones; around 92% were seen once. Sequenced material: peripheral blood. The source is a woman in her twenties or thirties with COVID-19, enrolled during active disease.

The chain joins TRBV7-9 to TRBJ2-7, with 8 nucleotides matching TRBD1. Germline V gene lookup returns CDR1 SEHNR and CDR2 FQNEAQ (reference sequence). The CDR3 covers 15 residues. V lost 2 bases, J lost 4 bases, and 7 bases stayed unmatched. The CDR3 nucleotides are TGTGCCAGCAGCTTACGGGGACAGGATAAGTACGAGCAGTACTTC. Protein sequence: CASSLRGQDKYEQYF. Variable domain in full (rest from reference TRBV7-9 and TRBJ2-7): DTGVSQNPRHKITKRGQNVTFRCDPISEHNRLYWYRQTLGQGPEFLTYFQNEAQLEKSRLLSDRFSAERPKGSFSTLEIQRTEQGDSAMYLCASSLRGQDKYEQYFGPGTRLTVT.

The chain has TRBV6-2 or TRBV6-3 and TRBJ1-1; TRBD1 is a possible D gene (6 bases). V lost 0 bases and J 4 bases, leaving 9 bases between the germline ends. The CDR3 has 14 amino acids. Per germline, CDR1 MNHEY and CDR2 SVGEGT. Written as DNA, the CDR3 is TGTGCCAGCAGTTACTCGAGGGGGATCACTGAAGCTTTCTTT. It encodes CASSYSRGITEAFF.

CDR3 region: CASSSRRNSGNTIYF. The DNA for the CDR3 is TGTGCCAGCAGCTCTAGACGGAACTCTGGAAACACCATATATTTT. The V gene is TRBV5-6, the J gene TRBJ1-3; D is uncertain. The CDR3 spans 15 residues. CDR1 and CDR2 from the germline V gene are SGHDT and YYEEEE. V lost 3 bases and J 0 bases, leaving 10 bases between the germline ends.

The gene calls are TRBV6-5 and TRBJ1-2; 10 positions agree with TRBD1. The germline CDR1 and CDR2 sequences are MNHEY and SVGAGI. The V gene end was trimmed by 9 bases and the J gene end by 2 bases; junction bases not matched to a gene: 6. The length of the CDR3 is 14 residues. The CDR3 protein is CASRTGGLNYGYTF. Written as DNA, the CDR3 is TGTGCCAGTCGGACAGGGGGACTGAACTATGGCTACACCTTC.

V and J are TRBV19 and TRBJ1-6, with D hard to call. V dropped 7 bases and J dropped 4 bases, with 14 bases sitting between them. This CDR3 has 15 residues. Germline loops: CDR1 LNHDA, CDR2 SQIVND (reference sequence). CDR3 nucleotides: TGTGCCAGTAAAGTGGAGTCCCATTATAATTCACCCCTCCACTTT. As protein: CASKVESHYNSPLHF.

The chain links TRBV6-2 or TRBV6-3 to TRBJ2-1; 10 nucleotides match TRBD2. Germline CDR1 is MNHEY and CDR2 is SVGEGT. This CDR3 region has 18 residues. With 4 bases clipped from V and 0 bases from J, the junction kept 9 bases outside the gene matches. The CDR3 bases are TGTGCCAGCAGTTCGGCTAGCGGGGGTCTTCGCTCCTACAATGAGCAGTTCTTC. It codes for CASSSASGGLRSYNEQFF.

The chain joins TRBV7-2 to TRBJ1-1; the match to TRBD1 covers 8 bases. Trimming cost V 2 bases and J 1 base; bases outside gene matches: 3. CDR1 and CDR2 from the germline V gene are SGHTA and FQGNSA. The CDR3 is made up of 15 amino acids. Written as DNA, the CDR3 is TGTGCCAGCAGCTTAAAAGGGACAGGGAACACTGAAGCTTTCTTT. As protein: CASSLKGTGNTEAFF.

The chain is built from TRBV5-4 and TRBJ2-3; a weak D match, TRBD1 (5 bases). The CDR3 runs to 16 residues. Per germline, CDR1 SGHNT and CDR2 YYREEE (reference sequence). Between the trimmed V and J ends, which lost 4 bases and 5 bases, there was a span of 20 bases. Here the CDR3 DNA reads TGTGCCAGCAGCGGGGTTTACGCAGGGAACGGAGATACGCAGTATTTT. Translation gives CASSGVYAGNGDTQYF.

The chain has TRBV5-6 and TRBJ2-1; 12 nucleotides line up with TRBD2. This CDR3 has 18 amino acids. With 5 bases clipped from V and 6 bases from J, the junction kept 15 bases outside the gene matches. CDR1 is SGHDT, CDR2 YYEEEE, per germline. Written as DNA, the CDR3 is TGTGCCAGCAGACTGACCACCCTAGCGGGGGGGCCTAGCAATGAGCAGTTCTTC. As protein: CASRLTTLAGGPSNEQFF.

The rearrangement uses TRBV12-5 and TRBJ1-2, with D uncertain. Germline V gene lookup returns CDR1 LGHNT and CDR2 FRNRAP. This CDR3 comprises 13 residues. Deletions cut 5 bases from V and 8 bases from J, with 15 bases between. CDR3 amino acids: CASGTGSLKGYTF. The DNA for the CDR3 is TGTGCTAGTGGTACCGGGTCACTCAAAGGCTACACCTTC.

The table lists this clone with a few counts. Other DNA sequences in this specimen translate into the identical CDR3. The chain carries TRBV18 and TRBJ2-5; the match to TRBD1 covers 8 bases. In germline, CDR1 is KGHSH, CDR2 LQKENI. CDR3 size: 13 residues. Germline trimming cut 6 bases from V and 4 bases from J; bases unmatched to any gene: 4. The DNA for the CDR3 is TGTGCCAGCTCCCTTGGACAGGGAGAGACCCAGTACTTC. Its translation is CASSLGQGETQYF.

This clone was observed a single time. This chain links TRBV19 with TRBJ1-5; D is unresolved. The CDR3 has 13 amino acids. CDR1 LNHDA and CDR2 SQIVND come from the germline V gene (reference sequence). V was cut by 4 bases and J by 3 bases, with 7 bases left in between. DNA of the CDR3: TGTGCCAGTAGTACGAACATCAATCAGCCCCAGCATTTT. This sequence encodes CASSTNINQPQHF. The complete variable domain, with remaining parts taken from reference TRBV19 and TRBJ1-5, reads DGGITQSPKYLFRKEGQNVTLSCEQNLNHDAMYWYRQDPGQGLRLIYYSQIVNDFQKGDIAEGYSVSREKKESFPLTVTSAQKNPTAFYLCASSTNINQPQHFGDGTRLSIL.

V and J are TRBV4-1 and TRBJ1-5, with TRBD1 matching 8 bases. This CDR3 has 17 residues. Germline assignment: CDR1 MGHRA and CDR2 YSYEKL. Losses at the gene ends were 0 bases for V and 2 bases for J; bases not matched to a gene: 6. In nucleotides, the CDR3 is TGCGCCAGCAGCCAAGATCTTTTGGACAGGGGCAATCAGCCCCAGCATTTT. Translating gives CASSQDLLDRGNQPQHF.

The V gene is TRBV6-2 or TRBV6-3, the J gene TRBJ2-3, with 14 bases matching TRBD2. Trimming cost V 4 bases and J 7 bases; bases outside gene matches: 7. The germline V gene encodes CDR1 MNHEY and CDR2 SVGEGT. The CDR3 sequence is 16 residues long. The CDR3 is CASSSRLAGGPNTQYF. The DNA of the CDR3 is TGTGCCAGCAGTTCGCGACTAGCGGGGGGGCCGAATACGCAGTATTTT.

The CDR3: CIPGSGGPEETQYF. The CDR3 region has the DNA TGCATCCCTGGGAGCGGGGGGCCGGAGGAGACCCAGTACTTC. The chain employs TRBV29-1 and TRBJ2-5; 9 bases line up with TRBD2. Germline lookup yields CDR1 SQVTM and CDR2 ANQGSEA. This CDR3 region has 14 residues.

The genes are TRBV7-9 and TRBJ2-2, with 12 bases matching TRBD2. The CDR3 is made up of 16 amino acids. Germline values: CDR1 SEHNR, CDR2 FQNEAQ (reference sequence). Trimming took 5 bases from V and 4 from J; bases not matched to a gene: 5. The CDR3 bases are TGTGCCAGCAGCCTTACTAGCGGGGGGACCACCGGGGAGCTGTTTTTT. It specifies CASSLTSGGTTGELFF.

The chain couples TRBV3-1 (or the pseudogene TRBV3-2) to TRBJ1-2; 7 nucleotides match TRBD1. V lost 6 bases and J lost 1; bases outside the gene matches: 8. Germline CDR1 and CDR2: LGHDT and YNNKEL (reference sequence). The CDR3 has 15 amino acids. In nucleotides, the CDR3 is TGTGCCAGCAGTCGACAGGGTCCCATTAACTATGGCTACACCTTC. Residues: CASSRQGPINYGYTF.

The V gene is TRBV7-2, the J gene TRBJ1-2; a weak D match, TRBD1 (6 bases). CDR1 is SGHTA and CDR2 is FQGNSA in the germline V gene. The CDR3 is made up of 15 amino acids. V lost 5 bases and J 5 bases, leaving 18 bases between the germline ends. The CDR3 loop is CASSPRTAPQYGYTF. In DNA form, the CDR3 reads TGTGCCAGCAGCCCCAGGACAGCCCCCCAGTATGGCTACACCTTC.

This chain uses TRBV5-6 with TRBJ1-5, with D possibly being TRBD1 (6 bases). From germline, CDR1 is SGHDT and CDR2 YYEEEE. V lost 1 base, J lost 2 bases, and 16 bases lay in between. The CDR3 contains 17 residues. CDR3 sequence: CASSLWGPQEGNQPQHF. The CDR3 coding sequence is TGTGCCAGCAGCTTGTGGGGGCCTCAGGAAGGCAATCAGCCCCAGCATTTT. Looking up the rest from reference TRBV5-6 and TRBJ1-5 gives the full variable domain: DAGVTQSPTHLIKTRGQQVTLRCSPKSGHDTVSWYQQALGQGPQFIFQYYEEEERQRGNFPDRFSGHQFPNYSSELNVNALLLGDSALYLCASSLWGPQEGNQPQHFGDGTRLSIL.

This clone appeared a single time. J is TRBJ2-1 and V is TRBV4-1, with 11 positions matching TRBD2. Germline CDR1 MGHRA, CDR2 YSYEKL. J was trimmed by 6 bases and V by 2 bases; bases with no gene match: 3. The CDR3 is 15 amino acids. CDR3 coding DNA: TGCGCCAGCAGCCAACCTAGCGGGGGGCCCAATGAGCAGTTCTTC. Translated: CASSQPSGGPNEQFF.

The chain combines TRBV4-3 with TRBJ2-2, with TRBD1 as a possible D gene (5 bases). The V gene's germline CDR1 is LGHNA and CDR2 YSLEER. This CDR3 is 15 amino acids long. Trimming removed 2 bases at V and 5 bases at J, with 12 bases between. Written as DNA, the CDR3 is TGCGCCAGCAGCCAACGCACAGGCTTGACCGGGGAGCTGTTTTTT. This encodes CASSQRTGLTGELFF.